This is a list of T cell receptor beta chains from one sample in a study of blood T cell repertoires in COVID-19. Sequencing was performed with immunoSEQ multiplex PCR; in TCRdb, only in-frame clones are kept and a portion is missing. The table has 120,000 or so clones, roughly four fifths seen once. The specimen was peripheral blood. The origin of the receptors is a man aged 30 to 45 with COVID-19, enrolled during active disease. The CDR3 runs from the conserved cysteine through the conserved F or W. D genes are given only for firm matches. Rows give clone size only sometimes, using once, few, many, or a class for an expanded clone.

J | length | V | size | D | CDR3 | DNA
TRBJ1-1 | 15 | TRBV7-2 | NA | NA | CASSLAGSINTEAFF | TGTGCCAGCAGCTTAGCGGGCTCCATTAACACTGAAGCTTTCTTT
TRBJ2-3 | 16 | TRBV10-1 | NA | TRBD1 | CASSENRGLFTDTQYF | TGCGCCAGCAGTGAAAACAGGGGGTTGTTCACAGATACGCAGTATTTT
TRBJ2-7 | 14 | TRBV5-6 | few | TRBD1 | CASSPTGGSYEQYF | TGTGCCAGCAGCCCGACAGGGGGGTCCTACGAGCAGTACTTC
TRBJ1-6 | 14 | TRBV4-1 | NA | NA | CASRPGWQDSPLHF | TGCGCCAGCCGGCCGGGGTGGCAAGATTCACCCCTCCACTTT
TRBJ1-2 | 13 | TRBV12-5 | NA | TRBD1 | CASGPDRGLGYTF | TGTGCTAGTGGCCCGGACAGGGGGCTTGGCTACACCTTC
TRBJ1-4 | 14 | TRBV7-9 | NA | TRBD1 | CASTTGQGDEKLFF | TGTGCCAGCACCACGGGACAGGGCGATGAAAAACTGTTTTTT
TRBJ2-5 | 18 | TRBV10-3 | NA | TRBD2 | CAISEPSTSGGSMETQYF | TGTGCCATCAGTGAGCCCTCGACTAGCGGGGGAAGTATGGAGACCCAGTACTTC
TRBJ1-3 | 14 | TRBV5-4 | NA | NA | CASSLGGGGNTIYF | TGTGCCAGCAGCTTGGGTGGAGGCGGAAACACCATATATTTT
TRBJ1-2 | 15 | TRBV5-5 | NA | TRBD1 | CASSRGQGLMSGYTF | TGTGCCAGCAGCCGGGGACAGGGTTTAATGAGTGGCTACACCTTC
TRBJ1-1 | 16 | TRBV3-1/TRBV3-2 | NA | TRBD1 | CASPRGETGGKTEAFF | TGTGCCAGCCCCCGGGGGGAGACAGGGGGCAAGACTGAAGCTTTCTTT
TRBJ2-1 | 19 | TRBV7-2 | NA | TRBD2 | CASSLDWTSGARPHNEQFF | TGTGCCAGCAGCTTAGACTGGACTAGCGGGGCCCGACCGCACAATGAGCAGTTCTTC
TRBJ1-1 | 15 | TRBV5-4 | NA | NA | CASSWGSRSGTEAFF | TGTGCCAGCAGCTGGGGCTCGCGTTCGGGCACTGAAGCTTTCTTT
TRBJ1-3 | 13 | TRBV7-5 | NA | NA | CARRTGTGNTIYF | TGTGCCAGAAGGACAGGGACTGGAAACACCATATATTTT
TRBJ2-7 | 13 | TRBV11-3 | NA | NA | CASSPLEDYEQYF | TGTGCCAGCAGCCCACTGGAGGACTACGAGCAGTACTTC
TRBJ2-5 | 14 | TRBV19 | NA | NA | CASSIRGLGETQYF | TGTGCCAGTAGTATCCGCGGCCTCGGAGAGACCCAGTACTTC
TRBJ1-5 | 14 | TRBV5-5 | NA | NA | CASSLARRSLAQHF | TGTGCCAGCAGCTTGGCCCGCCGTAGCCTGGCCCAGCATTTT
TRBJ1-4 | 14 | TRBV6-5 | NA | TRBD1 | CASKLTGTNEKLFF | TGTGCCAGCAAATTGACAGGGACTAATGAAAAACTGTTTTTT
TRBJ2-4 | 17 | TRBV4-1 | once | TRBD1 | CASSQEYQTGGENIQYF | TGCGCCAGCAGCCAAGAGTATCAGACAGGGGGCGAAAACATTCAGTACTTC
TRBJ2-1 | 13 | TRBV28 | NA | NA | CASSLPDSNEQFF | TGTGCCAGCAGTCTCCCGGACAGCAACGAGCAGTTCTTC
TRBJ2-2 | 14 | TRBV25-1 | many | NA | CASSELSDTGELFF | TGTGCCAGCAGTGAATTGTCAGACACCGGGGAGCTGTTTTTT
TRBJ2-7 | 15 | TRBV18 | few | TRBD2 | CASSPASGGSYEQYF | TGTGCCAGCTCACCGGCTAGCGGGGGCTCCTACGAGCAGTACTTC
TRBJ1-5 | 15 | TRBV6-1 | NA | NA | CASSEGGAVNQPQHF | TGTGCCAGCAGTGAGGGGGGAGCGGTCAATCAGCCCCAGCATTTT
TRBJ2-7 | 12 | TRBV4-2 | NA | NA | CASSLGGDEQYF | TGTGCCAGCAGCCTAGGAGGGGACGAGCAGTACTTC
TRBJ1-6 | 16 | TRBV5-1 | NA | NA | CASSLREPSMSSPLHF | TGCGCCAGCAGCTTGCGGGAACCCTCCATGTCTTCACCCCTCCACTTT
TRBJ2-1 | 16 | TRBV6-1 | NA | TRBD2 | CASSEGSGNSYNEQFF | TGTGCCAGCAGTGAAGGTAGCGGGAATTCCTACAATGAGCAGTTCTTC
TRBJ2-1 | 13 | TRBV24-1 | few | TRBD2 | CATGTGGYNEQFF | TGTGCCACCGGGACGGGGGGATACAATGAGCAGTTCTTC
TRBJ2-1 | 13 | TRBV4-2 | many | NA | CASSQLTGYFQFF | TGTGCCAGCAGCCAACTTACAGGGTATTTTCAGTTCTTC